A selection of T cell receptor beta chains follows, all from one sample in a study of cytomegalovirus exposure and HLA in healthy donors. TCRdb keeps only in-frame clones here, not all; method: immunoSEQ multiplex PCR. The sample has about 51,000 clones. What was sequenced was PBMCs. These receptor sequences come from a man aged 35 to 55 in good health and CMV-seropositive. CDR3s include the opening cysteine and the closing phenylalanine or tryptophan. The D gene is left open where the match is weak.

TRBV11-2	TRBD1	TRBJ1-2	CASSHPGTGGGYTF	TGTGCCAGCAGCCACCCCGGGACAGGGGGTGGCTACACCTTC
TRBV29-1	.	TRBJ2-7	CSVYGTHSSYEQYF	TGCAGCGTTTACGGGACTCATAGCTCCTACGAGCAGTACTTC
TRBV6-5	.	TRBJ1-2	CASSYPGDYGYTF	TGTGCCAGCAGTTACCCGGGGGACTATGGCTACACCTTC
TRBV6-1	.	TRBJ1-5	CASTRQATRNQPQHF	TGTGCCAGCACCCGACAGGCCACTAGGAATCAGCCCCAGCATTTT
TRBV10-3	.	TRBJ1-1	CAIRDTADTEAFF	TGTGCCATCAGGGACACGGCGGACACTGAAGCTTTCTTT
TRBV5-1	.	TRBJ2-7	CASSPSTGEQYF	TGCGCCAGCAGCCCATCAACGGGTGAGCAGTACTTC
TRBV14	.	TRBJ2-1	CASSQELTPSYNEQFF	TGTGCCAGCAGCCAAGAGCTAACGCCCTCCTACAATGAGCAGTTCTTC
TRBV30	.	TRBJ1-5	CAWSTGTNRNQPQHF	TGTGCCTGGAGCACCGGGACAAATCGCAATCAGCCCCAGCATTTT
TRBV4-1	TRBD1	TRBJ1-4	CASSRDREGGKLFF	TGCGCCAGCAGCCGGGACAGGGAAGGGGGAAAACTGTTTTTT
TRBV5-1	TRBD1	TRBJ2-4	CASSPSDRDDIQYF	TGCGCCAGCAGCCCCTCAGACAGGGACGACATTCAGTACTTC
TRBV18	.	TRBJ2-2	CASSPRGLNTGELFF	TGTGCCAGCTCACCACGGGGACTGAACACCGGGGAGCTGTTTTTT
TRBV2	.	TRBJ1-5	CASSEEGNQPQHF	TGTGCCAGCAGTGAGGAGGGGAATCAGCCCCAGCATTTT
TRBV9	TRBD2	TRBJ2-3	CASSVHASGNTDTQYF	TGTGCCAGCAGCGTACATGCTAGCGGGAACACAGATACGCAGTATTTT
TRBV30	.	TRBJ2-7	CAWSVGGSSYEQYF	TGTGCCTGGAGTGTCGGGGGTAGCTCCTACGAGCAGTACTTC